This record looks at one T cell receptor (beta chain) sequence and its context. The antigen is undetermined. This record belongs to a study of T cells in tumors after PD-1 blockade. Across the study: Each patient got pembrolizumab 200 mg every 3 weeks or cemiplimab 350 mg every 2 weeks. Study outcomes and limitations: Expanded exhausted CD8+ clones after therapy were mostly novel clonotypes.

Clones were sequenced by immunoSEQ multiplex PCR, and TCRdb holds only the in-frame ones, with some missing. The data show 10,000 to 15,000 clones, around 57% seen once. The clonotype originates from a human donor with cutaneous squamous cell carcinoma. The sequenced sample was tumor tissue, obtained before anti-PD-1 treatment.

In DNA, the CDR3 is TGCGCCAGCAGCTTAGCGGGGGGGCCGGGGAATGAGCAGTTCTTC. Amino acid sequence: CASSLAGGPGNEQFF. The chain employs TRBV5-1 and TRBJ2-1, with TRBD2 identical over 10 bases. This CDR3 has 15 residues. J was trimmed by 7 bases and V by 2 bases; bases with no gene match: 6. Germline lookup yields CDR1 SGHRS and CDR2 YFSETQ. Variable domain in full (rest from reference TRBV5-1 and TRBJ2-1): KAGVTQTPRYLIKTRGQQVTLSCSPISGHRSVSWYQQTPGQGLQFLFEYFSETQRNKGNFPGRFSGRQFSNSRSEMNVSTLELGDSALYLCASSLAGGPGNEQFFGPGTRLTVL.